This TCR beta chain was sequenced in a study of blood T cell repertoires in COVID-19. The table lists this clone with a few counts. Some clones are missing from TCRdb's copy, which holds only in-frame ones; the method was immunoSEQ multiplex PCR. In the table there are more than 250,000 clones, around 86% of which are singletons. V was pared by 0 bases and J by 3 bases, with 9 bases of the junction left unmatched. CDR1 is LGHNA, CDR2 YSLEER, per germline. The CDR3 totals 18 residues. V is TRBV4-3 and J is TRBJ2-1, with 9 nucleotides matching TRBD2. Material for sequencing was peripheral blood. The sequence derives from a man in his fifties or sixties with active or convalescent COVID-19. The CDR3 here is CASSQDRGGGALYNEQFF. CDR3 coding DNA: TGCGCCAGCAGCCAAGATCGCGGCGGGGGGGCCCTCTACAATGAGCAGTTCTTC.